This T cell receptor (beta chain) derives from a study of regulatory T cells in long-lasting Graves disease. Points from the study as a whole: Repertoires from persistent disease leaned toward TRBV28, TRBJ1-2 and TRBJ2-5. Among the persistent patients, about 3,000 public clonotypes were shared, more than the approximately 1,000 shared among new patients.

This clonotype was counted ten times or more. Its antigen is not identified. The time point is: newly diagnosed GD, antithyroid drugs for less than 3 months. Making the TCR library involved RNA that had been extracted from PBMCs. The source of the patients was an endocrinology department in Xi'an, China. Germline CDR1 and CDR2: SGHAT and FQNNGV. CDR3 length: 13 amino acids. Trimming took 4 bases from V and 0 from J, leaving 6 bases between them. Construction of the TCR beta libraries employed iRepertoire HTBI primers in conjunction with Arm-PCR of CDR3 regions. MiXCR, run by TCRdb on the multiplex PCR reads, gives a single entry per CDR3 protein. The profile shows around 250,000 distinct CDR3 sequences, roughly 21% of them singletons.

The sequence derives from a female donor with Graves disease. The sample here was peripheral blood mononuclear cells (PBMCs), taken at new diagnosis, from a patient treated with antithyroid drugs. J is TRBJ1-1 and V is TRBV11-2; no definite D call. CDR3 nucleotides: TGTGCCAGCAGCTCAACAGTGAACACTGAAGCTTTCTTT. Its translation: CASSSTVNTEAFF.